The clone carrying this TCR beta chain has a handful of counts. The antigen is not known. Using immunoSEQ multiplex PCR, the repertoire was profiled, and TCRdb retains in-frame clones only, with some absent. This table holds 30,000 to 45,000 clones, 87% found once. The sample comes from a study of T cells in narcolepsy. Study information: Healthy controls were enrolled alongside patients with narcolepsy type 1 or type 2.

The CDR3 extends over 14 amino acids. Germline values: CDR1 LNHNV, CDR2 YYDKDF (reference sequence). Trimming shortened V by 0 bases and J by 8 bases, and 13 bases separated the two germline ends. Findings and limits, study-wide: Same-patient CSF and blood CD4+ T cell clonotypes included HCRT-specific and TRIB2-specific autoreactive ones. Autoreactive clonotypes reportedly recurred in blood of same and different patients, not controls.

V gene TRBV15 combines with J gene TRBJ1-1, with D perhaps matching TRBD1 (5 bases). The clonotype was recovered from a human donor with narcolepsy. The sequenced sample was CD45RA- memory CD4+ T cells from PBMCs. CDR3 region: CATSREIGGPEAFF. The CDR3 DNA reads as TGTGCCACCAGCAGAGAGATCGGGGGTCCCGAAGCTTTCTTT. The whole variable domain, remainder taken from reference TRBV15 and TRBJ1-1, is DAMVIQNPRYQVTQFGKPVTLSCSQTLNHNVMYWYQQKSSQAPKLLFHYYDKDFNNEADTPDNFQSRRPNTSFCFLDIRSPGLGDTAMYLCATSREIGGPEAFFGQGTRLTVV.